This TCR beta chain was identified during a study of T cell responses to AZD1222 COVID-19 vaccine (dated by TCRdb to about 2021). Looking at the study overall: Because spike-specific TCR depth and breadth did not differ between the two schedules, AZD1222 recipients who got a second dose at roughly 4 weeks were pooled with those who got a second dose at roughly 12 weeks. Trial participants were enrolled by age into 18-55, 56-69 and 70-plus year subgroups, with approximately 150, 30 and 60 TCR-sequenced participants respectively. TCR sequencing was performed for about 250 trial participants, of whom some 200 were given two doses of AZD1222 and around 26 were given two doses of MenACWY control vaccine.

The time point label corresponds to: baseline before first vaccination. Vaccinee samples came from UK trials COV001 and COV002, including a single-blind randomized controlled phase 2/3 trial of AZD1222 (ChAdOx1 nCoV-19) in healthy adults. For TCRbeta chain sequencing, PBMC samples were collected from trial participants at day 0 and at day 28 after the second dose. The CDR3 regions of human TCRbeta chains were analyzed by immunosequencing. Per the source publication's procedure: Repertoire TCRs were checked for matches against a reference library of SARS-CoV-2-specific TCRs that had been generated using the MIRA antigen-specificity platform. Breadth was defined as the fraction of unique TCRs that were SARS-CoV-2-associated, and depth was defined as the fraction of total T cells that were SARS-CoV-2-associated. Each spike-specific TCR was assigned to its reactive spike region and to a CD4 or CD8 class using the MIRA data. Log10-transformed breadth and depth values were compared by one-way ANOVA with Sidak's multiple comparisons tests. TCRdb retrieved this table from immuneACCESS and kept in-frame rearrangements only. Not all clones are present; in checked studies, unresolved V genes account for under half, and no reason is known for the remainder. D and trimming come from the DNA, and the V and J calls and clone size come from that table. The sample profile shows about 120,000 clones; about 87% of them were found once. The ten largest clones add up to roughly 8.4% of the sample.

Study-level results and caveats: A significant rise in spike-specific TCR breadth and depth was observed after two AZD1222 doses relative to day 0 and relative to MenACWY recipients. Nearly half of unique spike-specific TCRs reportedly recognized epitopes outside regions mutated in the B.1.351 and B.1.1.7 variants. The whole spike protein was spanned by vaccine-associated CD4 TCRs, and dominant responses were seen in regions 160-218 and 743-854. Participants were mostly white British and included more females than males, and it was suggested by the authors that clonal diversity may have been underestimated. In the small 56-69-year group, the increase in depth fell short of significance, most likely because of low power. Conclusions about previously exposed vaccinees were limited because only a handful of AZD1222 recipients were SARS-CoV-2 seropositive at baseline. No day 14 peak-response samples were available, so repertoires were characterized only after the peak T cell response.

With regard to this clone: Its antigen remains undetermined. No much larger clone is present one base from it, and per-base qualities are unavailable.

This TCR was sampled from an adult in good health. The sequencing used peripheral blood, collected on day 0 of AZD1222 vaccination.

The nucleotide sequence is given as TGTGCCAGCTCACCACCGGACCTCTATGGCTACACCTTC. It codes for CASSPPDLYGYTF. The sequence links TRBV18 to TRBJ1-2, with the D gene too uncertain to name. CDR1 and CDR2 are drawn from the germline V gene: KGHSH, LQKENI. V is shortened by 0 bases, J by 4 bases, and the region joining them spans 6 bases. Spanning cysteine to phenylalanine, the CDR3 consists of 13 amino acids. Just CDR3 DNA is preserved here, 39 bases in frame from base 1.